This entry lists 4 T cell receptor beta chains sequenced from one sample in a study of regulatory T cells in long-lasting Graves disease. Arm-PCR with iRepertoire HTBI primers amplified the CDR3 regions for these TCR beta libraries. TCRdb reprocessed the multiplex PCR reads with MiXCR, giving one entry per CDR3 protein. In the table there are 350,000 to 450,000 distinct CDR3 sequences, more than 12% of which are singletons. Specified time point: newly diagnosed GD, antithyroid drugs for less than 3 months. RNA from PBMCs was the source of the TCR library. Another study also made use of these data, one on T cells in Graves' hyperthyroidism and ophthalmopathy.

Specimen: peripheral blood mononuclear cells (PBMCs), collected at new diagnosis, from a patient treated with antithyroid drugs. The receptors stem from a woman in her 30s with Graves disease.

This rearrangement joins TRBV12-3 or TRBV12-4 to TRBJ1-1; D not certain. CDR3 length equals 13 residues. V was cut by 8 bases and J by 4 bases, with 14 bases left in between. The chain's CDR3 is CASSIREVTEAFF. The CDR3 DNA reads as TGTGCCAGCTCGATTCGGGAAGTCACTGAAGCTTTCTTT.

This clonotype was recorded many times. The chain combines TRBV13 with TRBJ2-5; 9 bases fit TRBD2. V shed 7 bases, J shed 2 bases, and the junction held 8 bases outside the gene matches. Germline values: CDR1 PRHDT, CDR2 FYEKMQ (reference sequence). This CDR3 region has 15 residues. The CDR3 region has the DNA TGTGCCAGCACGGTTAGCGGGAGCCTTCAAGAGACCCAGTACTTC. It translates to CASTVSGSLQETQYF.

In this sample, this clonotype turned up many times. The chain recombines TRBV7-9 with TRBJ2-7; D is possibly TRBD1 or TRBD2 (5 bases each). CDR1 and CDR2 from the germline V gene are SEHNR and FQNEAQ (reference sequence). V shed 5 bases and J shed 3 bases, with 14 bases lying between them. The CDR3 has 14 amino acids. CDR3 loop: CASSPRDRYYEQYF. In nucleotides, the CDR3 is TGTGCCAGCAGCCCCCGGGACCGCTACTACGAGCAGTACTTC.

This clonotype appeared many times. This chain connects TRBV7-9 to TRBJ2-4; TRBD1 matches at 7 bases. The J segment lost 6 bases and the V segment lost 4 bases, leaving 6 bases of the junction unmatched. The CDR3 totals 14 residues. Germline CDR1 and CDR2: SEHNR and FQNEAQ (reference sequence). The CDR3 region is CASSYDRVTNIQYF. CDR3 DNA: TGTGCCAGCAGCTACGACAGGGTTACAAACATTCAGTACTTC.